The clone carrying this T cell receptor beta chain was found many times. The antigen remains unidentified. TCR beta libraries were built with iRepertoire HTBI primers and Arm-PCR of CDR3 regions. Using its own MiXCR run on the multiplex PCR reads, TCRdb lists one record per CDR3 protein. The table records under 250,000 distinct CDR3 sequences, approximately 19% of them present only once. The sample's time point: newly diagnosed GD, antithyroid drugs for less than 3 months. There was RNA extracted from PBMCs, and the TCR library was made from it. The length of the CDR3 is 13 residues. V gave up 4 bases and J gave up 1 base, with 8 bases separating them. Germline V gene data show CDR1 as SGHRS and CDR2 as YFSETQ. These data originate in a study of regulatory T cells in long-lasting Graves disease. Findings and limits, study-wide: Study was limited to peripheral blood, excluding thyroid tissue.

These data were likewise used in another study, on T cells in Graves' hyperthyroidism and ophthalmopathy. That source reports: Expanded thyroid clonotypes (above 0.001) were mostly also found in blood.

V is TRBV5-1 and J is TRBJ1-1; D uncertain. The TCR sequence derives from a woman aged 25 to 39 with Graves disease. Specimen: peripheral blood mononuclear cells (PBMCs), collected at new diagnosis, from a patient treated with antithyroid drugs. The DNA of the CDR3 is TGCGCCAGCAGCCTGAGAGCGAACACTGAAGCTTTCTTT. This codes for CASSLRANTEAFF.